This TCR beta chain is from a study of T cell repertoires in cytomegalovirus infection. Study overall: Matching HLA type and CMV infection were both indicated by public TCR beta signatures.

Trimming pared 4 bases from V and 7 bases from J, leaving 14 bases between. The CDR3 covers 13 residues. Germline values: CDR1 MNHNS, CDR2 SASEGT. In its sample, this clonotype was seen many times. Via MiXCR, TCRdb re-called the reads, giving one row per CDR3 protein. The table lists tens of thousands of distinct CDR3 sequences, 3.5% to 4% of them singletons, with under 25% in the top ten. The rearrangement links TRBV6-1 to TRBJ2-7, with TRBD1 as a possible D gene (6 bases). The TCR comes from a human donor in good health (CMV status not recorded). Some clones in this sample may be carry-over from other donors' samples. The sample was PBMCs. CDR3 nucleotide sequence: TGTGCCAGCAGTGCAGGGGCTACTACGGAGCAGTACTTC. It encodes CASSAGATTEQYF.